This TCR beta chain came from a study of blood T cells in healthy people across ages. Whole-study results and caveats: Considered underestimates were the diversity estimates obtained from one million T cells.

The V gene end was trimmed by 3 bases and the J gene end by 4 bases; junction bases not matched to a gene: 4. This CDR3 spans 14 amino acids. In germline, CDR1 is SGHDN, CDR2 FVKESK. To note about this clonotype: Its antigen remains unknown.

Primed by a sample-barcoded 5' primer and a J-beta primer mix, a second PCR proceeded for 7 to 11 cycles. TCRdb reprocessed the 5' RACE reads with MiXCR, giving one entry per CDR3 protein. The sample has approximately 1.5 million distinct CDR3 sequences; 42% are singletons. The sequencing sample was made of blood. The receptor's source is a woman between 18 and 29 years old in good health. This chain connects TRBV14 to TRBJ1-2, with 8 nucleotides matching TRBD1. DNA of the CDR3: TGTGCCAGCAGCCATGCAGGGGGCGGCTATGGCTACACCTTC. This codes for CASSHAGGGYGYTF.